This is a list of T cell receptor beta chains from one sample in a study of blood T cell repertoires in COVID-19. Assay: immunoSEQ multiplex PCR; the TCRdb copy retains only in-frame clones and omits some. In the table there are approximately 180,000 clones, around 89% of which are singletons. The sample was peripheral blood. These receptors were obtained from a man between 40 and 49 years old with active or convalescent COVID-19. The CDR3 runs from the conserved cysteine through the conserved F or W. A D gene is named only where the DNA matches it firmly. Size is stated for part of the rows, as once, few or many counts, or as a class when the clone is expanded.

d_call: -
v_call: TRBV12-3/TRBV12-4
clone_size: once
j_call: TRBJ1-1
cdr3_aa: CASSLAGVHEAFF
cdr3_nt: TGTGCCAGCAGTTTAGCAGGGGTGCATGAAGCTTTCTTT

d_call: -
v_call: TRBV2
clone_size: -
j_call: TRBJ2-7
cdr3_aa: CASSEFPGSAQYF
cdr3_nt: TGTGCCAGCAGTGAATTTCCAGGATCTGCGCAGTACTTC

d_call: TRBD1
v_call: TRBV30
clone_size: -
j_call: TRBJ1-3
cdr3_aa: CAWSVGDRAHTIYF
cdr3_nt: TGTGCCTGGAGTGTTGGGGACAGGGCACACACCATATATTTT

d_call: -
v_call: TRBV27
clone_size: few
j_call: TRBJ2-7
cdr3_aa: CASRRGGAPYEQYF
cdr3_nt: TGTGCCAGCAGGAGAGGAGGGGCCCCCTACGAGCAGTACTTC

d_call: -
v_call: TRBV4-1
clone_size: -
j_call: TRBJ1-1
cdr3_aa: CASSQDLTRANTEAFF
cdr3_nt: TGCGCCAGCAGCCAAGATCTTACGCGAGCGAACACTGAAGCTTTCTTT

d_call: TRBD1
v_call: TRBV7-9
clone_size: -
j_call: TRBJ2-3
cdr3_aa: CASSLVLGQGARDTQYF
cdr3_nt: TGTGCCAGCAGCTTAGTTCTGGGACAGGGGGCGAGGGATACGCAGTATTTT

d_call: -
v_call: TRBV14
clone_size: -
j_call: TRBJ2-5
cdr3_aa: CASSLGTFKETQYF
cdr3_nt: TGTGCCAGCAGCTTAGGGACTTTCAAAGAGACCCAGTACTTC

d_call: -
v_call: TRBV4-1
clone_size: many
j_call: TRBJ1-2
cdr3_aa: CASSQDGYRVHGYTF
cdr3_nt: TGCGCCAGCAGCCAAGATGGCTACAGGGTGCATGGCTACACCTTC

d_call: -
v_call: TRBV15
clone_size: -
j_call: TRBJ2-1
cdr3_aa: CATSRTTGRSYNEQFF
cdr3_nt: TGTGCCACCAGCAGAACAACAGGGCGCTCCTACAATGAGCAGTTCTTC

d_call: -
v_call: TRBV6-5
clone_size: -
j_call: TRBJ2-7
cdr3_aa: CASSYQGPFEQYF
cdr3_nt: TGTGCCAGCAGTTACCAGGGGCCATTTGAGCAGTACTTC

d_call: -
v_call: TRBV23-1
clone_size: -
j_call: TRBJ2-7
cdr3_aa: CATKDGGEQYF
cdr3_nt: TGCGCCACCAAAGACGGGGGCGAGCAGTACTTC

d_call: TRBD1
v_call: TRBV24-1
clone_size: -
j_call: TRBJ1-5
cdr3_aa: CAMAGRTGMYDGNQPQHF
cdr3_nt: TGTGCCATGGCAGGAAGGACAGGTATGTATGATGGCAATCAGCCCCAGCATTTT

d_call: TRBD2
v_call: TRBV30
clone_size: -
j_call: TRBJ2-7
cdr3_aa: CAWSGRAIDEQYF
cdr3_nt: TGTGCCTGGTCCGGGAGGGCTATCGACGAGCAGTACTTC

d_call: -
v_call: TRBV5-4
clone_size: -
j_call: TRBJ2-7
cdr3_aa: CASSLAGGRSNYEQYF
cdr3_nt: TGTGCCAGCAGCTTAGCCGGGGGGCGATCAAATTACGAGCAGTACTTC

d_call: TRBD2
v_call: TRBV12-5
clone_size: -
j_call: TRBJ2-7
cdr3_aa: CASGLVPLAGGPYEQYF
cdr3_nt: TGTGCTAGTGGTTTGGTACCGTTGGCGGGAGGGCCTTACGAGCAGTACTTC

d_call: -
v_call: TRBV5-4
clone_size: -
j_call: TRBJ1-1
cdr3_aa: CASSLRGREAFF
cdr3_nt: TGTGCCAGCAGCTTGCGAGGAAGAGAAGCTTTCTTT

d_call: TRBD1
v_call: TRBV5-1
clone_size: -
j_call: TRBJ1-2
cdr3_aa: CASSLDGTGYYGYTF
cdr3_nt: TGCGCCAGCAGCTTGGATGGGACAGGGTACTATGGCTACACCTTC

d_call: -
v_call: TRBV5-1
clone_size: -
j_call: TRBJ1-3
cdr3_aa: CASSLDWGRGSGNTIYF
cdr3_nt: TGCGCCAGCAGCTTGGATTGGGGGCGCGGGTCTGGAAACACCATATATTTT

d_call: -
v_call: TRBV19
clone_size: -
j_call: TRBJ1-5
cdr3_aa: CASSINHQGNQPQHF
cdr3_nt: TGTGCCAGTAGTATAAACCACCAGGGGAATCAGCCCCAGCATTTT

d_call: -
v_call: TRBV6-5
clone_size: -
j_call: TRBJ2-7
cdr3_aa: CASSYSLTGSYEQYF
cdr3_nt: TGTGCCAGCAGTTACTCCTTGACAGGCTCCTACGAGCAGTACTTC

d_call: -
v_call: TRBV27
clone_size: -
j_call: TRBJ1-2
cdr3_aa: CASSSIPSPLYGYTF
cdr3_nt: TGTGCCAGCAGTTCGATCCCTAGTCCGCTCTATGGCTACACCTTC

d_call: TRBD1
v_call: TRBV5-1
clone_size: -
j_call: TRBJ2-7
cdr3_aa: CASSGGQGTFDEQYF
cdr3_nt: TGCGCCAGCAGCGGGGGACAGGGGACCTTCGACGAGCAGTACTTC

d_call: TRBD2
v_call: TRBV7-9
clone_size: -
j_call: TRBJ2-2
cdr3_aa: CASNFGTSATKGTGELFF
cdr3_nt: TGTGCCAGCAATTTCGGGACTAGCGCCACTAAAGGCACCGGGGAGCTGTTTTTT

d_call: -
v_call: TRBV11-1
clone_size: -
j_call: TRBJ2-7
cdr3_aa: CASSLSQGITGEQYF
cdr3_nt: TGTGCCAGCAGCTTATCTCAGGGGATTACGGGTGAGCAGTACTTC

d_call: -
v_call: TRBV7-3
clone_size: -
j_call: TRBJ2-5
cdr3_aa: CASSAGPQRYQETQYF
cdr3_nt: TGTGCCAGCAGCGCAGGCCCACAACGGTACCAAGAGACCCAGTACTTC

d_call: -
v_call: TRBV5-4
clone_size: once
j_call: TRBJ2-7
cdr3_aa: CASSLDLSSYEQYF
cdr3_nt: TGTGCCAGCAGCTTGGATCTGTCCTCCTACGAGCAGTACTTC

d_call: TRBD2
v_call: TRBV19
clone_size: -
j_call: TRBJ2-5
cdr3_aa: CASSTGRVGETQYF
cdr3_nt: TGTGCCAGTAGTACCGGGAGGGTTGGGGAGACCCAGTACTTC

d_call: -
v_call: TRBV19
clone_size: -
j_call: TRBJ1-2
cdr3_aa: CASSTNSQGRDGYTF
cdr3_nt: TGTGCCAGTAGTACGAACTCACAGGGCCGGGACGGCTACACCTTC

d_call: TRBD1
v_call: TRBV13
clone_size: once
j_call: TRBJ1-2
cdr3_aa: CASSSDIQGDGYTF
cdr3_nt: TGTGCCAGCAGCTCGGACATCCAGGGGGATGGCTACACCTTC

d_call: -
v_call: TRBV5-4
clone_size: -
j_call: TRBJ2-2
cdr3_aa: CASSLGQGEVPGELFF
cdr3_nt: TGTGCCAGCAGCTTGGGGCAGGGTGAGGTCCCCGGGGAGCTGTTTTTT

d_call: -
v_call: TRBV19
clone_size: -
j_call: TRBJ2-7
cdr3_aa: CASSIDVKGRSYEQYF
cdr3_nt: TGTGCCAGTAGTATAGATGTTAAGGGGCGATCCTACGAGCAGTACTTC

d_call: -
v_call: TRBV2
clone_size: -
j_call: TRBJ2-1
cdr3_aa: CASSEVQRSSYNEQFF
cdr3_nt: TGTGCCAGCAGTGAAGTTCAACGGAGCTCCTACAATGAGCAGTTCTTC

d_call: -
v_call: TRBV5-5
clone_size: -
j_call: TRBJ1-4
cdr3_aa: CASSPIRAPTNEKLFF
cdr3_nt: TGTGCCAGCAGCCCTATCAGGGCCCCAACTAATGAAAAACTGTTTTTT

d_call: TRBD2
v_call: TRBV12-3/TRBV12-4
clone_size: -
j_call: TRBJ2-1
cdr3_aa: CASRFSGLVFFF
cdr3_nt: TGTGCCAGCAGGTTTTCGGGACTAGTTTTTTTCTTC

d_call: -
v_call: TRBV5-4
clone_size: -
j_call: TRBJ1-1
cdr3_aa: CASRDGGVAFF
cdr3_nt: TGTGCCAGCAGGGACGGGGGAGTTGCTTTCTTT

d_call: -
v_call: TRBV30
clone_size: -
j_call: TRBJ1-1
cdr3_aa: CAWSVQENTEAFF
cdr3_nt: TGTGCCTGGAGTGTTCAGGAAAACACTGAAGCTTTCTTT

d_call: TRBD2
v_call: TRBV6-5
clone_size: -
j_call: TRBJ2-7
cdr3_aa: CASNLAGGPYEQYF
cdr3_nt: TGTGCCAGCAATTTAGCGGGAGGGCCCTACGAGCAGTACTTC

d_call: -
v_call: TRBV20-1
clone_size: -
j_call: TRBJ2-5
cdr3_aa: CSASLREFSLETQYF
cdr3_nt: TGCAGTGCTAGTCTCAGGGAATTTTCCTTGGAGACCCAGTACTTC

d_call: TRBD1
v_call: TRBV23-1
clone_size: few
j_call: TRBJ1-5
cdr3_aa: CASSEIGTGQNQPQHF
cdr3_nt: TGCGCCAGCAGCGAGATTGGGACAGGACAGAATCAGCCCCAGCATTTT

d_call: TRBD2
v_call: TRBV5-1
clone_size: -
j_call: TRBJ2-1
cdr3_aa: CASSGTGTSSLREQFF
cdr3_nt: TGCGCCAGCAGCGGAACCGGGACTAGCTCCCTCCGAGAGCAGTTCTTC

d_call: -
v_call: TRBV3-1/TRBV3-2
clone_size: -
j_call: TRBJ1-1
cdr3_aa: CASSQGQGKMNTEAFF
cdr3_nt: TGTGCCAGCAGCCAAGGGCAGGGTAAAATGAACACTGAAGCTTTCTTT

d_call: TRBD2
v_call: TRBV9
clone_size: -
j_call: TRBJ2-7
cdr3_aa: CASSGPGLGYEQYF
cdr3_nt: TGTGCCAGCAGCGGACCGGGACTAGGCTACGAGCAGTACTTC

d_call: TRBD1
v_call: TRBV7-2
clone_size: once
j_call: TRBJ2-1
cdr3_aa: CASSLRTGAYNEQFF
cdr3_nt: TGTGCCAGCAGCTTGCGGACAGGGGCATACAATGAGCAGTTCTTC

d_call: -
v_call: TRBV19
clone_size: -
j_call: TRBJ2-7
cdr3_aa: CASSIGGSQGEQYF
cdr3_nt: TGTGCCAGTAGTATAGGGGGATCTCAGGGCGAGCAGTACTTC

d_call: -
v_call: TRBV5-1
clone_size: -
j_call: TRBJ2-7
cdr3_aa: CASSLADPGLSYEQYF
cdr3_nt: TGCGCCAGCAGCTTGGCCGACCCCGGACTTTCCTACGAGCAGTACTTC

d_call: TRBD1
v_call: TRBV19
clone_size: -
j_call: TRBJ1-2
cdr3_aa: CASSKVPGQGPYGYTF
cdr3_nt: TGTGCCAGTAGTAAGGTCCCGGGACAGGGGCCCTATGGCTACACCTTC

d_call: TRBD2
v_call: TRBV19
clone_size: -
j_call: TRBJ2-2
cdr3_aa: CALRTGGNTGELFF
cdr3_nt: TGTGCCCTCCGAACGGGGGGGAACACCGGGGAGCTGTTTTTT

d_call: -
v_call: TRBV18
clone_size: -
j_call: TRBJ1-2
cdr3_aa: CASSPSAGGNGYTF
cdr3_nt: TGTGCCAGCTCACCCTCAGCTGGGGGGAACGGCTACACCTTC

d_call: TRBD1
v_call: TRBV6-5
clone_size: -
j_call: TRBJ1-6
cdr3_aa: CASSYEGQGPNSPLHF
cdr3_nt: TGTGCCAGCAGTTACGAGGGACAGGGGCCTAATTCACCCCTCCACTTT

d_call: TRBD1
v_call: TRBV6-4
clone_size: -
j_call: TRBJ1-2
cdr3_aa: CASSSLTSRQGGRYGYTF
cdr3_nt: TGTGCCAGCAGTTCCTTAACGAGTAGACAGGGCGGTAGGTATGGCTACACCTTC

d_call: TRBD1
v_call: TRBV6-6
clone_size: -
j_call: TRBJ1-5
cdr3_aa: CASSYQGQYGNQPQHF
cdr3_nt: TGTGCCAGCAGTTACCAGGGACAGTACGGGAATCAGCCCCAGCATTTT